These T cell receptor beta chains were read from a single sample in a study of blood T cell repertoires in COVID-19. Produced via immunoSEQ multiplex PCR; TCRdb's table is partial and in-frame only. The sample gives 130,000 to 150,000 clones, 70% to 80% of which show up once; 4.5% to 5% is in the top ten. The sequenced sample was peripheral blood. The receptors come from a woman aged 70-85 years with COVID-19, enrolled during active disease. The CDR3 runs from the conserved cysteine through the conserved F or W. The D gene is left open where the match is weak. Only part of the rows carry a size: once, few, many, or a class if the clone is expanded.

j_call clone_size v_call d_call cdr3_aa cdr3_nt
TRBJ2-3 NA TRBV3-1/TRBV3-2 NA CASSPPGTRDTQYF TGTGCCAGCAGCCCCCCCGGGACTCGGGATACGCAGTATTTT
TRBJ1-4 NA TRBV2 NA CASSVPPGKLFF TGTGCCAGCAGTGTCCCACCCGGGAAACTGTTTTTT
TRBJ2-7 NA TRBV2 TRBD2 CASSEPFGGSGGRRSYEQYF TGTGCCAGCAGTGAGCCTTTTGGTGGTAGCGGCGGGAGAAGGTCCTACGAGCAGTACTTC
TRBJ2-7 NA TRBV4-1 NA CASSQTRGGVEQYF TGCGCCAGCAGCCAAACCCGAGGCGGGGTCGAGCAGTACTTC
TRBJ1-3 NA TRBV24-1 NA CATSDSGSGNTIYF TGTGCCACCAGTGACTCAGGTTCTGGAAACACCATATATTTT
TRBJ1-1 NA TRBV11-2 NA CATRASHNTEAFF TGTGCCACCCGAGCGAGCCACAACACTGAAGCTTTCTTT
TRBJ2-3 NA TRBV7-3 TRBD2 CASSLNSGATDTQYF TGTGCCAGCAGCTTAAATAGCGGGGCTACAGATACGCAGTATTTT
TRBJ2-7 NA TRBV4-1 NA CASSHQGYEQYF TGCGCCAGCAGCCACCAGGGATACGAGCAGTACTTC
TRBJ1-1 NA TRBV9 NA CASTSPGQPSEAFF TGTGCCAGCACTAGCCCTGGTCAGCCATCCGAAGCTTTCTTT
TRBJ1-6 NA TRBV3-1/TRBV3-2 NA CASSPKWGDSPLHF TGTGCCAGCAGCCCCAAGTGGGGGGATTCACCCCTCCACTTT
TRBJ1-1 NA TRBV6-5 TRBD1 CASTQQGWNTEAFF TGTGCCAGCACCCAACAGGGGTGGAACACTGAAGCTTTCTTT
TRBJ2-3 NA TRBV2 NA CASSGLQDLGQYF TGTGCCAGCAGTGGCTTACAGGATCTGGGGCAGTATTTT
TRBJ1-4 NA TRBV27 TRBD1 CASSLGTGSEKLFF TGTGCCAGCAGTCTCGGGACAGGGAGTGAAAAACTGTTTTTT
TRBJ2-7 NA TRBV30 NA CAWSGGSGQYF TGTGCCTGGAGTGGAGGATCCGGGCAGTACTTC
TRBJ2-5 NA TRBV29-1 NA CSVLEETQYF TGCAGCGTTTTAGAAGAGACCCAGTACTTC
TRBJ1-5 NA TRBV27 NA CASSWAGDSNQPQHF TGTGCCAGCAGTTGGGCAGGGGATAGCAATCAGCCCCAGCATTTT
TRBJ1-6 NA TRBV4-3 TRBD1 CASSPYRGSNSPLHF TGCGCCAGCAGCCCCTACAGGGGATCTAATTCACCCCTCCACTTT
TRBJ2-3 NA TRBV18 NA CASSPLQGPDTQYF TGTGCCAGCTCACCACTTCAGGGCCCAGATACGCAGTATTTT
TRBJ2-5 NA TRBV5-3 NA CARRDFKETQYF TGTGCCAGACGGGACTTTAAAGAGACCCAGTACTTC
TRBJ1-3 NA TRBV9 NA CASSVGAGRVSGNTIYF TGTGCCAGCAGCGTAGGAGCAGGGAGGGTCTCTGGAAACACCATATATTTT
TRBJ1-5 once TRBV29-1 NA CSVGDYGQPQHF TGCAGCGTAGGGGATTACGGTCAGCCCCAGCATTTT
TRBJ2-3 NA TRBV5-4 TRBD1 CASSFGTGDGDTQYF TGTGCCAGCAGCTTTGGGACAGGGGATGGAGATACGCAGTATTTT
TRBJ2-3 NA TRBV7-3 TRBD1 CASSPKGQVTDTQYF TGTGCCAGCAGCCCCAAGGGACAGGTGACAGATACGCAGTATTTT
TRBJ1-1 NA TRBV9 NA CASSVVGVGDTEAFF TGTGCCAGCAGCGTAGTCGGGGTCGGGGACACTGAAGCTTTCTTT
TRBJ2-7 NA TRBV18 TRBD1 CASSPPGTGFSEQYF TGTGCCAGCTCACCACCAGGGACAGGGTTCTCCGAGCAGTACTTC
TRBJ2-7 few TRBV5-8 NA CASSPRGRHEQYF TGTGCCAGCAGCCCCCGGGGGAGACACGAGCAGTACTTC
TRBJ1-5 NA TRBV30 NA CAWSAAWGGNQPQHF TGTGCCTGGAGCGCCGCGTGGGGGGGCAATCAGCCCCAGCATTTT
TRBJ1-5 few TRBV30 NA CALTEGDLGQPQHF TGTGCCTTAACAGAGGGGGACCTGGGTCAGCCCCAGCATTTT
TRBJ2-7 NA TRBV6-5 NA CASRPPTGSLHEQYF TGTGCCAGCAGACCACCCACAGGGAGTCTGCACGAGCAGTACTTC
TRBJ1-2 NA TRBV3-1/TRBV3-2 NA CASSRTGYGYTF TGTGCCAGCAGTCGGACTGGCTATGGCTACACCTTC
TRBJ1-1 once TRBV6-5 TRBD1 CASSPRTGPNTEAFF TGTGCCAGCAGCCCCAGGACAGGGCCGAACACTGAAGCTTTCTTT
TRBJ1-2 NA TRBV7-3 TRBD1 CASSPGQGTYGYTF TGTGCCAGCAGCCCCGGACAGGGCACCTATGGCTACACCTTC
TRBJ2-7 NA TRBV28 TRBD1 CASKLPRGREQYF TGTGCCAGCAAACTTCCTAGGGGGCGCGAGCAGTACTTC
TRBJ1-5 NA TRBV7-2 NA CASSLDYGNQPQHF TGTGCCAGCAGCTTAGATTATGGCAATCAGCCCCAGCATTTT
TRBJ2-2 NA TRBV6-5 TRBD1 CASKTQGALPGELFF TGTGCCAGCAAAACCCAGGGGGCGCTCCCCGGGGAGCTGTTTTTT
TRBJ2-5 NA TRBV7-2 TRBD1 CASSYTGAGETQYF TGTGCCAGCAGCTACACAGGGGCGGGCGAGACCCAGTACTTC
TRBJ2-3 NA TRBV5-1 TRBD1 CASRVQGSTDTQYF TGCGCCAGCAGGGTACAGGGGTCCACAGATACGCAGTATTTT
TRBJ1-6 NA TRBV3-1/TRBV3-2 NA CASSQGRTGNSPLHF TGTGCCAGCAGCCAAGGGCGGACGGGAAATTCACCCCTCCACTTT
TRBJ1-3 NA TRBV10-3 TRBD1 CAISDGQGAAGNTIYF TGTGCCATCAGTGACGGACAGGGGGCGGCTGGAAACACCATATATTTT
TRBJ1-4 NA TRBV20-1 TRBD1 CSASRGTEANEKLFF TGCAGTGCTAGTAGGGGGACAGAGGCTAATGAAAAACTGTTTTTT
TRBJ2-5 NA TRBV7-2 NA CASSLGLVETQYF TGTGCCAGCAGCTTAGGACTAGTTGAGACCCAGTACTTC
TRBJ2-7 NA TRBV5-1 TRBD1 CASSGGTGLTEQYF TGCGCCAGCAGCGGAGGGACAGGGCTTACAGAGCAGTACTTC
TRBJ2-7 few TRBV6-5 TRBD1 CASSRDSVYEQYF TGTGCCAGCAGCCGGGACAGTGTGTACGAGCAGTACTTC
TRBJ1-5 NA TRBV6-1 TRBD1 CASSEDRGRSNQPQHF TGTGCCAGCAGTGAAGACAGGGGGCGTAGCAATCAGCCCCAGCATTTT
TRBJ1-1 few TRBV5-4 NA CASSLRVDTEAFF TGTGCCAGCAGCTTGCGGGTCGACACTGAAGCTTTCTTT
TRBJ1-1 NA TRBV2 NA CASIEGVRNTEAFF TGTGCCAGCATCGAGGGGGTCAGGAACACTGAAGCTTTCTTT
TRBJ2-3 NA TRBV28 TRBD2 CASSLTSGVFPDTQYF TGTGCCAGCAGTTTAACTAGCGGGGTCTTTCCAGATACGCAGTATTTT
TRBJ2-7 NA TRBV19 NA CASSGGGFIDSGEQYF TGTGCCAGTAGTGGAGGGGGCTTTATAGATTCGGGCGAGCAGTACTTC
TRBJ1-6 NA TRBV4-3 TRBD1 CASSQGQGNSPLHF TGCGCCAGCAGCCAGGGACAGGGAAATTCACCCCTCCACTTT
TRBJ2-7 NA TRBV3-1/TRBV3-2 TRBD2 CASSPTSAREQYF TGTGCCAGCAGTCCAACTAGCGCTCGCGAGCAGTACTTC
TRBJ1-4 NA TRBV6-6 NA CASSYSMGKGKLFF TGTGCCAGCAGTTACTCGATGGGGAAGGGGAAACTGTTTTTT
TRBJ2-5 NA TRBV14 NA CASSQSRGGQETQYF TGTGCCAGCAGCCAGTCCAGGGGTGGACAAGAGACCCAGTACTTC
TRBJ1-2 NA TRBV5-1 TRBD1 CASSTDRVRGYTF TGCGCCAGCTCCACAGACAGGGTACGGGGCTACACCTTC
TRBJ1-1 NA TRBV11-2 NA CASSLYSNTEAFF TGTGCCAGCAGCTTATACAGCAACACTGAAGCTTTCTTT
TRBJ1-1 NA TRBV4-3 NA CASSQDWKAGGTEAFF TGCGCCAGCAGCCAAGATTGGAAGGCCGGGGGCACTGAAGCTTTCTTT